This T cell receptor (beta chain) came from a study of blood T cell repertoires in COVID-19. Study-wide background: Acute and convalescent COVID-19 specimens originated in the United States, Italy and Spain. T cells, B-cell-depleted T cells, or PBMCs provided the cDNA or gDNA that served as material.

Authors' methods: Using reference gene primer amplification, nucleated cell counts were estimated. This table comes from immunoSEQ multiplex PCR, and its TCRdb copy is limited to in-frame clones, with some not included. V, J and clone size were drawn from that table, and D and trimming were deduced from the DNA. Of almost 300,000 clones detected, approximately 86% appear once; the ten largest clones hold 1% to 1.5%. Trimming shortened V by 5 bases and J by 3 bases, and 13 bases separated the two germline ends. The CDR3 totals 14 residues. In germline, CDR1 is LNHNV, CDR2 YYDKDF (reference sequence). The material sequenced was peripheral blood. This receptor was taken from a man between 65 and 85 years old with acute or convalescent COVID-19. V gene TRBV15 combines with J gene TRBJ1-2; a weak D match, TRBD1 (5 bases). The CDR3 spells CATSQGVTDYGYTF. The CDR3 DNA follows: TGTGCCACCAGCCAAGGGGTAACTGACTATGGCTACACCTTC.